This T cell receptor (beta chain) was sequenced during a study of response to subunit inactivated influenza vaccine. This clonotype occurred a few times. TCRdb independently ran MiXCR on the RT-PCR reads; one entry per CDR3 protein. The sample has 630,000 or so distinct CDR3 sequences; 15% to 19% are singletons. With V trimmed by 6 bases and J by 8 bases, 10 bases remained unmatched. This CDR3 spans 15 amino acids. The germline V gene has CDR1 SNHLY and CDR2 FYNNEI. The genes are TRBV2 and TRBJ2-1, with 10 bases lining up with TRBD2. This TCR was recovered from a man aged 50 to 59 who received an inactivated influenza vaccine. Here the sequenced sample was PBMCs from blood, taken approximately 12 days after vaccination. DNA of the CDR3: TGTGCCAGCAGCAGAAGCGGGAGGGCCGGGGATGAGCAGTTCTTC. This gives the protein CASSRSGRAGDEQFF.